This passage covers 30 T cell receptor beta chains from one sample sequenced in a study of tissue T cells after allogeneic stem cell transplantation. TCRdb's copy holds only in-frame clones and misses some; the assay was immunoSEQ multiplex PCR. The data contain a few thousand clones, 40% to 55% of them singletons. Described time point: mouse harvest day 14 after allogeneic transplant. Each mouse received 10^7 T-cell-depleted marrow cells plus 10^6 splenic CD5+ T cells by tail vein. Sequenced material: gut tissue. All receptors derive from a female BALB/c mouse given C57BL/6 T cells with graft-versus-host disease after an allogeneic hematopoietic cell transplant.

For this clone: The gene names here belong to mouse. The missing CDR3 end, 1 residue past where the read stops, is filled in from the germline J gene. This chain connects TRBV16 to TRBJ2-1, with 8 bases that match TRBD2. V shed 5 bases and J 2 bases; nucleotides not matched to a gene: 5. The CDR3 extends over 15 amino acids. CDR1 and CDR2 from the germline V gene are SGHSA and FRNQAP. Incomplete CDR3 DNA: TGTGCAAGCAGCCCCCTGGGACTGGACTATGCTGAGCAGTTC. Translated, it gives CASSPLGLDYAEQF. In full, the CDR3 reads CASSPLGLDYAEQFF.

Comments on this clone: The gene names given are mouse names. The read falls 1 residue short of the CDR3 end, and the missing part is taken from the germline J gene. The chain is built from TRBV26 and TRBJ1-3, with D uncertain. Per the germline V gene, CDR1 is KGHPV and CDR2 is FQNQEV (reference sequence). The CDR3 contains 15 residues. The V gene lost 2 bases and the J gene lost 0 bases, with 8 bases spanning the gap. CDR3 DNA, as far as it was read: TGTGCCAGCAGTCTGGGAGGCCCTTCTGGAAATACGCTCTAT. The encoded protein is CASSLGGPSGNTLY. The CDR3 in full is CASSLGGPSGNTLYF.

Turning to this clone: The genes are named according to mouse. The CDR3 spells CASSSRMEQYF. The CDR3 DNA, read in part, is TGTGCTAGCAGTTCCAGGATGGAACAGTAC. The chain is built from TRBV29 and TRBJ2-7; D not resolved. The CDR3 end lies 1 residue beyond the end of the read and is filled in from the germline J gene. V shed 4 bases and J shed 7 bases, with 8 bases lying between them. Per the germline V gene, CDR1 is MSHET and CDR2 is SYDVDS. This CDR3 spans 11 amino acids.

Worth noting for this clone: The gene names here belong to mouse. The CDR3 end falls 1 residue outside the read, so it is completed with the germline J gene. This chain links TRBV3 with TRBJ1-2; tentative D call: TRBD1 (5 bases). V lost 1 base, J lost 2 bases, and 8 bases lay in between. The CDR3 is 14 residues long. Germline-derived CDR1 and CDR2 are SNHLY and FYNGKV (reference sequence). The sequenced CDR3 bases are TGTGCCAGCAGCTTAGGGGGACCTAACTCCGACTACACC. Encoded protein: CASSLGGPNSDYT. The CDR3 as a whole reads CASSLGGPNSDYTF.

Of note for this clone: Mouse gene names apply. The read ends 1 residue shy of where the CDR3 ends; the end is completed using the germline J gene. The chain joins TRBV23 to TRBJ1-1; the table's D call TRBD1 went unverified against the DNA. This CDR3 is built from 14 residues. Germline assignment: CDR1 KGHTA and CDR2 FQNQQP. The covered CDR3 bases are TGCTCCAGCAGTCAACAGGGAGCTAACACAGAAGTCTTC. It specifies CSSSQQGANTEVF. The complete CDR3 reads CSSSQQGANTEVFF.

This clone appeared a few times. Gene names denote mouse genes. The read ends 1 residue early relative to the CDR3; the germline J gene fills the gap. The chain couples TRBV29 to TRBJ1-3; D unresolved. V shed 5 bases and J shed 0 bases, with 8 bases lying between them. The CDR3 sequence is 14 residues long. Germline V lookup: CDR1 MSHET, CDR2 SYDVDS. The CDR3 loop reads CASSIRLSGNTLYF. The DNA read from the CDR3 is TGTGCTAGCAGTATCCGACTTTCTGGAAATACGCTCTAT.

Notes on this clone: The gene names given are mouse names. Coverage ceases 1 residue before the CDR3 finishes, and the germline J gene fills in the end. This chain connects TRBV13-3 to TRBJ2-4; a possible D gene is TRBD1 (6 bases). Per germline, CDR1 NNHDY and CDR2 SYVADS. The germline V and J ends were trimmed by 0 bases and 0 bases, with 11 bases remaining between them. The CDR3 contains 16 residues. The CDR3 loop reads CASSDARDISQNTLYF. The covered CDR3 bases are TGTGCCAGCAGTGATGCCCGGGACATTAGTCAAAACACCTTGTAC.

Comments on this clone: Any gene name here is a mouse gene name. Read sequence stops 1 residue before the CDR3 end, and the germline J gene provides the missing end. The chain is built from TRBV14 and TRBJ2-4, with D possibly being TRBD2 (5 bases). The CDR3 sequence is 13 residues long. V dropped 2 bases and J dropped 3 bases, with 7 bases sitting between them. In germline, CDR1 is SGHDT, CDR2 FRDEAV. CDR3 DNA, as far as it was read: TGTGCCAGCAGTTTGTGGGGACAAAACACCTTGTAC. This codes for CASSLWGQNTLY. The CDR3 as a whole reads CASSLWGQNTLYF.

Of note for this clone: The gene symbols are mouse symbols. The CDR3 is cut off 1 residue early in the read; its end comes from the germline J gene. The gene calls are TRBV12-2 and TRBJ1-2; TRBD1 aligns across 8 bases. After removal of 0 bases from V and 4 bases from J, the junction contained 0 bases not matched to a gene. The CDR3 is made up of 13 amino acids. CDR1 is SGHLS and CDR2 is HYDKME in the germline V gene. CDR3 DNA (partial): TGTGCCAGCTCTCTCGACAGGGGCTCCGACTACACC. Amino acid sequence: CASSLDRGSDYT. The whole CDR3 protein is CASSLDRGSDYTF. Full variable domain (remainder filled in from reference TRBV12-2 and TRBJ1-2): NSGVVQSPRYIIKGKGERSILKCIPISGHLSVAWYQQTQGQELKFFIQHYDKMERDKGNLPSRFSVQQFDDYHSEMNMSALELEDSAVYFCASSLDRGSDYTFGSGTRLLVI.

About this clone itself: Gene and germline names: mouse. The read is 1 residue too short to cover the CDR3 end, so that end is filled in from the germline J gene. J is TRBJ1-5 and V is TRBV12-2; D is unclear. Trimming pared 4 bases from V and 0 bases from J, leaving 6 bases between. The germline V gene has CDR1 SGHLS and CDR2 HYDKME. The CDR3 is 13 residues long. The chain's CDR3 is CASSADNNQAPLF. The CDR3 bases that were read are TGTGCCAGCTCGGCGGATAACAACCAGGCTCCGCTT.

Note on this clone: Gene names follow the mouse nomenclature. The read gets to within 1 residue of the CDR3 end, and the germline J gene fills in the rest. The gene calls are TRBV26 and TRBJ1-1; 11 bases map to TRBD1. CDR3 size: 14 residues. V shed 6 bases, J shed 4 bases, and the junction held 4 bases outside the gene matches. Germline loops: CDR1 KGHPV, CDR2 FQNQEV (reference sequence). The covered CDR3 bases are TGTGCCAGCAGCCTCGGGACAGGGGGCACAGAAGTCTTC. As protein: CASSLGTGGTEVF. The full CDR3 is CASSLGTGGTEVFF.

Regarding this clone: Germline and genes here are mouse. The CDR3 bases that were read are TGTGCCAGCAGTCTTGAGGGATGGGCTGAGCAGTTC. Translating gives CASSLEGWAEQF. The entire CDR3 reads CASSLEGWAEQFF. The chain combines TRBV26 with TRBJ2-1; unclear D gene. The read terminates 1 residue ahead of where the CDR3 ends, so the germline J gene completes it. CDR3 size: 13 residues. Germline assignment: CDR1 KGHPV and CDR2 FQNQEV (reference sequence). Trimming pared 3 bases from V and 7 bases from J, leaving 10 bases between.

Remarks on this clone: Gene names and germline match the mouse. The read finishes 1 residue shy of the CDR3 end, and the germline J gene is used to complete it. Distinct nucleotide sequences in the sample also encode this CDR3. The chain couples TRBV26 to TRBJ1-2; the D gene is possibly TRBD1 (5 bases). Trimming removed 3 bases at V and 0 bases at J, with 5 bases between. Germline values: CDR1 KGHPV, CDR2 FQNQEV (reference sequence). The CDR3 contains 13 residues. CDR3 DNA (partial): TGTGCCAGCAGTCTACAGGCAAACTCCGACTACACC. Protein sequence: CASSLQANSDYT. The CDR3 in its entirety is CASSLQANSDYTF.

This clone was detected only a few times. These gene names are mouse names. The CDR3 spells CASSLWGSQNTLYF. CDR3 DNA (partial): TGTGCCAGCTCTCTCTGGGGGAGTCAAAACACCTTGTAC. J is TRBJ2-4 and V is TRBV12-1; D may be TRBD2 (6 bases). From the germline J gene comes the end of the CDR3, since the read stops 1 residue before it. Germline V lookup: CDR1 SGHSN, CDR2 HYEKVE. V was shortened by 0 bases and J by 0 bases, with 6 bases between the two germline ends. The CDR3 length is 14 residues.

This clone has a handful of counts. Genes here carry mouse names. The CDR3 end lies 1 residue beyond the end of the read and is filled in from the germline J gene. This chain connects TRBV26 to TRBJ2-2; D not certain. Trimming left V 6 bases short and J 1 base short, with 9 bases between. The CDR3 has 14 amino acids. In germline, CDR1 is KGHPV, CDR2 FQNQEV (reference sequence). This CDR3 is CASSQDGNTGQLYF. The sequenced CDR3 bases are TGTGCCAGCAGCCAGGACGGAAACACCGGGCAGCTCTAC.

The sample holds a few counts of this clone. Any gene name here is a mouse gene name. The read is 1 residue too short to cover the CDR3 end, so that end is filled in from the germline J gene. The chain carries TRBV3 and TRBJ1-2; 7 nucleotides align to TRBD1. Unmatched junction bases numbered 4, after V lost 2 bases and J lost 4 bases. Germline CDR1 reads SNHLY; CDR2 reads FYNGKV (reference sequence). There are 14 residues in the CDR3. Partial CDR3 DNA: TGTGCCAGCAGCTTACAGGGGGGGGGCTCCGACTACACC. Its translation is CASSLQGGGSDYT. Given in full, the CDR3 is CASSLQGGGSDYTF.

This clone was counted between two and nine times. These gene names are mouse names. Read data end 1 residue before the CDR3 end; the end is taken from the germline J gene. The gene calls are TRBV15 and TRBJ1-4, with D uncertain. The germline V and J ends were trimmed by 4 bases and 7 bases, with 4 bases remaining between them. From germline, CDR1 is SGHND and CDR2 FRSKSL. The CDR3 totals 11 residues. Here the CDR3 reads CASSSGERLFF. The sequenced part of the CDR3 DNA is TGTGCCAGCAGTTCGGGCGAAAGATTATTT.

Comments on this clone: The gene names here belong to mouse. Coverage ceases 1 residue before the CDR3 finishes, and the germline J gene fills in the end. This chain links TRBV20 with TRBJ2-2; D is uncertain. CDR1 and CDR2 from the germline V gene are GFQATS and STVNSAI. The CDR3 length is 14 residues. The V end lost 5 bases, the J end lost 0 bases, and 10 bases lay between the germline ends. CDR3 DNA (partial): TGTGGTGCTTTGACATATCCAAACACCGGGCAGCTCTAC. This translates into CGALTYPNTGQLY. The full CDR3 protein is CGALTYPNTGQLYF.

In the case of this clone: Gene names and germline match the mouse. Read data end 1 residue before the CDR3 end; the end is taken from the germline J gene. V and J are TRBV26 and TRBJ2-5; D not resolved. Looked up from germline, CDR1 is KGHPV and CDR2 is FQNQEV (reference sequence). With 6 bases removed from V and 2 bases from J, the gap between germline ends came to 12 bases. The CDR3 has 14 amino acids. The CDR3 bases that were read are TGTGCCAGCAGCCCGGACCGGTTCCAAGACACCCAGTAC. This encodes CASSPDRFQDTQY. The entire CDR3 protein is CASSPDRFQDTQYF. The whole variable domain, filled in from reference TRBV26 and TRBJ2-5, reads NSKVIQTPRYLVKGQGQKAKMRCIPEKGHPVVFWYQQNKNNEFKFLINFQNQEVLQQIDMTEKRFSAECPSNSPCSLEIQSSEAGDSALYLCASSPDRFQDTQYFGPGTRLLVL.

The table lists this clone with a few counts. Gene names refer to mouse genes. The CDR3 end is not reached by the read, which stops 1 residue before it; the germline J gene fills it in. V is TRBV29 and J is TRBJ2-4; TRBD2 agrees at 10 bases. From germline, CDR1 is MSHET and CDR2 SYDVDS. This CDR3 contains 18 residues. Germline trimming cut 0 bases from V and 0 bases from J; bases unmatched to any gene: 6. CDR3 sequence: CASSLSMGLGTSQNTLYF. The sequenced CDR3 bases are TGTGCTAGCAGTTTATCGATGGGACTGGGGACTAGTCAAAACACCTTGTAC. Full variable domain (remainder filled in from reference TRBV29 and TRBJ2-4): DMKVTQMPRYLIKRMGENVLLECGQDMSHETMYWYRQDPGLGLQLIYISYDVDSNSEGDIPKGYRVSRKKREHFSLILDSAKTNQTSVYFCASSLSMGLGTSQNTLYFGAGTRLSVL.

This clone showed up just once. These gene names are mouse names. The read ends 1 residue shy of where the CDR3 ends; the end is completed using the germline J gene. The rearrangement joins TRBV3 to TRBJ2-7; D remains ambiguous. The CDR3 consists of 13 residues. V lost 8 bases and J 7 bases, leaving 18 bases between the germline ends. The germline V gene has CDR1 SNHLY and CDR2 FYNGKV (reference sequence). CDR3 amino acids: CASSPRVLGEQYF. CDR3 bases read: TGTGCCAGCTCGCCTAGGGTATTGGGAGAACAGTAC.

This clone was observed a few times. These gene names are mouse names. The CDR3 goes on 1 residue after the read ends, and that part is filled in from the germline J gene. The chain has TRBV3 and TRBJ2-7; weak D call: TRBD2 (6 bases). The CDR3 extends over 13 amino acids. Trimming stripped 4 bases from V and 2 bases from J, with 9 bases between. Germline loops: CDR1 SNHLY, CDR2 FYNGKV (reference sequence). The sequenced CDR3 bases are TGTGCCAGCAGCTACCGACTGGCCTATGAACAGTAC. Translated: CASSYRLAYEQY. The whole CDR3 region reads CASSYRLAYEQYF.

For this clone: The germline and genes are mouse ones. Read coverage stops 1 residue before the CDR3 terminus; the germline J gene supplies the remainder. The rearrangement links TRBV16 to TRBJ1-4, with D unclear. V was cut by 4 bases and J by 0 bases, with 6 bases left in between. From germline, CDR1 is SGHSA and CDR2 FRNQAP. This CDR3 region has 14 residues. The CDR3 bases that were read are TGTGCAAGCAGCTCAAGTATTTCCAACGAAAGATTATTT. Translated: CASSSSISNERLF. The whole CDR3 sequence is CASSSSISNERLFF.

As for this clone: Mouse names are used for the genes. The read ends 1 residue early relative to the CDR3; the germline J gene fills the gap. This rearrangement joins TRBV26 to TRBJ1-1; possible D gene TRBD1, 5 bases. The CDR3 covers 14 residues. V lost 1 base to trimming and J lost 0 bases, with 6 bases between them. Germline CDR1 KGHPV, CDR2 FQNQEV (reference sequence). The covered CDR3 bases are TGTGCCAGCAGTCTGTTGGGGGCAAACACAGAAGTCTTC. Protein: CASSLLGANTEVF. The whole CDR3 region reads CASSLLGANTEVFF.

This clone came up a few times. These gene names are mouse names. The read is 1 residue too short to cover the CDR3 end, so that end is filled in from the germline J gene. The genes are TRBV16 and TRBJ1-1; D is ambiguous. Trimming stripped 0 bases from V and 5 bases from J, with 7 bases between. The CDR3 has 13 residues. CDR1 SGHSA and CDR2 FRNQAP come from the germline V gene. The sequenced part of the CDR3 DNA is TGTGCAAGCAGCTTAGATCCACAGACAGAAGTCTTC. Translating gives CASSLDPQTEVF. The full-length CDR3 reads as CASSLDPQTEVFF.

This clone occurred a few times. The genes and germline here are from mouse. The read comes to an end 1 residue before the CDR3 does, leaving the germline J gene to fill in the end. The chain joins TRBV13-1 to TRBJ2-5; 7 bases fit TRBD1. The CDR3 sequence is 14 residues long. V gave up 3 bases and J gave up 4 bases; unmatched junction bases: 5. Germline values: CDR1 NSHNY, CDR2 SYGAGN. This CDR3 reads CASSGQGKEDTQYF. The sequenced CDR3 bases are TGTGCCAGCAGTGGACAGGGAAAGGAAGACACCCAGTAC.

As concerns this clone: Mouse gene names and germline throughout. The read stops 1 residue short of the end of the CDR3; the missing end is completed from the germline J gene. V and J are TRBV13-3 and TRBJ1-4; D is possibly TRBD1 (6 bases). The length of the CDR3 is 15 residues. V lost 3 bases to trimming and J lost 1 base, with 10 bases between them. CDR1 and CDR2 (germline): NNHDY, SYVADS. The part of the CDR3 DNA that was read is TGTGCCAGCAGTGGCGGACAGTCTTCCAACGAAAGATTATTT. Translating gives CASSGGQSSNERLF. The CDR3 reads in full as CASSGGQSSNERLFF.

Regarding this clone: Each gene name is a mouse one. The CDR3 is cut off 1 residue early in the read; its end comes from the germline J gene. The chain has TRBV26 and TRBJ2-7; 14 bases match TRBD2. J lost 6 bases, V lost 6 bases, and 7 bases had no gene match. The CDR3 extends over 15 amino acids. In germline, CDR1 is KGHPV, CDR2 FQNQEV (reference sequence). Incomplete CDR3 DNA: TGTGCCAGCAGCCTCCGGGACTGGGGGGGCGTTGAACAGTAC. It specifies CASSLRDWGGVEQY. The full CDR3 protein is CASSLRDWGGVEQYF.

Turning to this clone: Gene names follow the mouse nomenclature. Read coverage stops 1 residue before the CDR3 terminus; the germline J gene supplies the remainder. The rearrangement joins TRBV19 to TRBJ2-7, with 8 nucleotides matching TRBD2. V shed 6 bases and J 3 bases; nucleotides not matched to a gene: 5. This CDR3 region has 13 residues. The germline V gene has CDR1 FNHDT and CDR2 SITEND (reference sequence). CDR3: CASKTGAYYEQYF. The CDR3 bases that were read are TGTGCCAGCAAGACTGGGGCCTACTATGAACAGTAC.

On this clone itself: Genes here carry mouse names. Read coverage stops 1 residue before the CDR3 terminus; the germline J gene supplies the remainder. The V and J genes are TRBV15 and TRBJ2-4; 7 nucleotides line up with TRBD2. The CDR3 is 18 residues long. Trimming at V came to 0 bases and at J to 3 bases, leaving 12 bases not matched to a gene. CDR1 is SGHND, CDR2 FRSKSL, per germline. CDR3 loop: CASSLAGVGGRRQNTLYF. The part of the CDR3 DNA that was read is TGTGCCAGCAGTTTAGCAGGAGTGGGGGGAAGAAGACAAAACACCTTGTAC.